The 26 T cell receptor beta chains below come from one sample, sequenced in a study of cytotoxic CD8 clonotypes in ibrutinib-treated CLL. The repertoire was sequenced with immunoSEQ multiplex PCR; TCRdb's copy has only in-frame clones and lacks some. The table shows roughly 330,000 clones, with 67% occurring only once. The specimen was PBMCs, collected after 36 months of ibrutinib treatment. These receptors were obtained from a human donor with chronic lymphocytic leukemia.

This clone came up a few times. CDR3 sequence (DNA): TGTGCCAGCACCACCCGAGGCTACAACACCGGGGAGCTGTTTTTT. Its protein product is CASTTRGYNTGELFF. J is TRBJ2-2 and V is TRBV7-9; D remains unclear. The ends were cut back, 7 bases at V and 2 bases at J, with 14 bases in the middle. Germline values: CDR1 SEHNR, CDR2 FQNEAQ (reference sequence). The CDR3 is 15 residues long.

The CDR3 protein is CASSFIRGTPAYEQYF. For the CDR3, the DNA is TGCGCCAGCAGCTTCATCCGGGGGACACCCGCCTACGAGCAGTACTTC. The chain links TRBV5-1 to TRBJ2-7; D tentatively reads TRBD1 or TRBD2 (6 bases each). The V gene's germline CDR1 is SGHRS and CDR2 YFSETQ. With 2 bases removed from V and 2 bases from J, the gap between germline ends came to 17 bases. There are 16 residues in the CDR3.

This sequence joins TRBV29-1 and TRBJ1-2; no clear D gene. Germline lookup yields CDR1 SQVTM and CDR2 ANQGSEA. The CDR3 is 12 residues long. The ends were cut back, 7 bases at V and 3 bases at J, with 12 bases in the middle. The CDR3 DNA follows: TGCAGCGACGAGTCTCCCCACTATGGCTACACCTTC. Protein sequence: CSDESPHYGYTF.

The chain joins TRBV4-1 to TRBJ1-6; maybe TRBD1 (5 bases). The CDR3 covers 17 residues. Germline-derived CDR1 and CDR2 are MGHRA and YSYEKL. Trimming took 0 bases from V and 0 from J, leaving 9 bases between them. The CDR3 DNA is TGCGCCAGCAGCCAAGACGGGGGGAGCTCCTATAATTCACCCCTCCACTTT. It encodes CASSQDGGSSYNSPLHF.

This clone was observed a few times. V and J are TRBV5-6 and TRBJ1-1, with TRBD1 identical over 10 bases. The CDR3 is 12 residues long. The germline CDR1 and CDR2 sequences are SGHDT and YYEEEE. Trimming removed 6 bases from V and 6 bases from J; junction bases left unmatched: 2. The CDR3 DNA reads TGTGCCAGCAAGGGGACAGGGGCTGAAGCTTTCTTT. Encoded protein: CASKGTGAEAFF.

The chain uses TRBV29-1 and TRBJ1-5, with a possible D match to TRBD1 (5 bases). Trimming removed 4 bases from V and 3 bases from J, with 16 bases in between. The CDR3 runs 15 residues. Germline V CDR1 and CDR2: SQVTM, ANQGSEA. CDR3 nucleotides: TGCAGCGTTGTTTGGGGGAATGGGAACAATCAGCCCCAGCATTTT. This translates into CSVVWGNGNNQPQHF.

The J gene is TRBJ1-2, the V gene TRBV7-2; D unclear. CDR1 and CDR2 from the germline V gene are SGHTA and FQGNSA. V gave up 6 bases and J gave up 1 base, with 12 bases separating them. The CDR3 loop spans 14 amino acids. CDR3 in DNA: TGTGCCAGCAGTCCACCCGGGGATAACTATGGCTACACCTTC. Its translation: CASSPPGDNYGYTF.

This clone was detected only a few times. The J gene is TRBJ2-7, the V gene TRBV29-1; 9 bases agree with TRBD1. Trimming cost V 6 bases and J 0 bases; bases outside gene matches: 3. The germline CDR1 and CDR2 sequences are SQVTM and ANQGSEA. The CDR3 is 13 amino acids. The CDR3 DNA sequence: TGCAGCGTGACGACAGGGGGCTCCTACGAGCAGTACTTC. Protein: CSVTTGGSYEQYF.

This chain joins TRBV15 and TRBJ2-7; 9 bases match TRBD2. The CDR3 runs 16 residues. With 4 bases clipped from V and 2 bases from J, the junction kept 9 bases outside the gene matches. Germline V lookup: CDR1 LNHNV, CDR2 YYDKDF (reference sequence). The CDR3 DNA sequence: TGTGCCACCAGCAAGGGCCTAGCGGGGACACCCTACGAGCAGTACTTC. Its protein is CATSKGLAGTPYEQYF.

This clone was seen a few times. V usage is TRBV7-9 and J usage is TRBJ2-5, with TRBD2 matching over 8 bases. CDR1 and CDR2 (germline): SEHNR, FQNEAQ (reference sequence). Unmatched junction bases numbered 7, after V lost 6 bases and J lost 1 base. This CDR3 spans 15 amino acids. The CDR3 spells CASSTFREGQETQYF. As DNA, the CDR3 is TGTGCCAGCAGTACCTTTCGGGAGGGCCAAGAGACCCAGTACTTC.

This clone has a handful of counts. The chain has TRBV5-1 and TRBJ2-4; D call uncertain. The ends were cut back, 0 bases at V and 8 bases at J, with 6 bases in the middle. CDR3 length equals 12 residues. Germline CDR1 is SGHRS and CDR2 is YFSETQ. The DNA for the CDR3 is TGCGCCAGCAGCTTGGTTAAGGACATTCAGTACTTC. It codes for CASSLVKDIQYF.

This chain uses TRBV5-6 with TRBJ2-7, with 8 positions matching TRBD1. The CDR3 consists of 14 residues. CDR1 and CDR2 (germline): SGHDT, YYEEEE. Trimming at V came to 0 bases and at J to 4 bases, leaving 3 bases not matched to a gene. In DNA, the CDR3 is TGTGCCAGCAGCTTGGGGACAGGGCGGTACGAGCAGTACTTC. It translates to CASSLGTGRYEQYF.

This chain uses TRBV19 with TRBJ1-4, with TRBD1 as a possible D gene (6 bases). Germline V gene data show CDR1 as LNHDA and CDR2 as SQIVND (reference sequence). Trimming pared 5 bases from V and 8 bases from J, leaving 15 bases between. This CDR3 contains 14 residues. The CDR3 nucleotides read TGTGCCAGTAGTGAACTTCCCGGGACAGAAAAACTGTTTTTT. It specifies CASSELPGTEKLFF.

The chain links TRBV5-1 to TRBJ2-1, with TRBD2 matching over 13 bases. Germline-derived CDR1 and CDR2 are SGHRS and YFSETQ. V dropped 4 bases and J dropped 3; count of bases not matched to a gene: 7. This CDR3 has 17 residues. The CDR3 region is CASSPGTSGESYNEQFF. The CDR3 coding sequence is TGCGCCAGCAGCCCCGGGACTAGCGGGGAGAGCTACAATGAGCAGTTCTTC.

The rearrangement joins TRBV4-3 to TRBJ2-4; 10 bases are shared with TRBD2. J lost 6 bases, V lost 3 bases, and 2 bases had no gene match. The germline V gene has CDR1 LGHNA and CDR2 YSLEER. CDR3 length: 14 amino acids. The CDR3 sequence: CASSHVAGGNIQYF. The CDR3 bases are TGCGCCAGCAGCCACGTAGCGGGAGGAAACATTCAGTACTTC.

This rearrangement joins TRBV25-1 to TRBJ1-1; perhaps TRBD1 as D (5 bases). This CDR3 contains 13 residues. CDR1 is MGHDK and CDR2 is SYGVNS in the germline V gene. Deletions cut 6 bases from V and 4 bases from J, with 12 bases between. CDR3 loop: CASRDRGGTEAFF. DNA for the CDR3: TGTGCCAGCAGAGACCGCGGGGGCACTGAAGCTTTCTTT.

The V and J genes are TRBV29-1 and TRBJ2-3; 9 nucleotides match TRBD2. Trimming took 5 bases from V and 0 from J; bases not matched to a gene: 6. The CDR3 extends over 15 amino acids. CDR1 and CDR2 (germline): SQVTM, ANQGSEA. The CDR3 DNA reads TGCAGCGTTCGACTAGCGGCCGTTAGCACAGATACGCAGTATTTT. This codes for CSVRLAAVSTDTQYF.

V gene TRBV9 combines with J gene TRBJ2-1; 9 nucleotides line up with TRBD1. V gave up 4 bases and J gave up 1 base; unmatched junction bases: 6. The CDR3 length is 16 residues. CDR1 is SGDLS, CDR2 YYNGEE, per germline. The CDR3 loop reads CASSTPGQGSYNEQFF. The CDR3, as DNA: TGTGCCAGCAGCACGCCGGGACAGGGATCCTACAATGAGCAGTTCTTC.

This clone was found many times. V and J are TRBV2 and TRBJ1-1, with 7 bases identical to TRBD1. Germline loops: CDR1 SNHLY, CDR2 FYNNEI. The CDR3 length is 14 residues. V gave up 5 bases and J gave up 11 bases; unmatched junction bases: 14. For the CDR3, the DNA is TGTGCCAGCAGTCTAAAAGGGGGCGGCGTTAAGGCTTTCTTT. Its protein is CASSLKGGGVKAFF.

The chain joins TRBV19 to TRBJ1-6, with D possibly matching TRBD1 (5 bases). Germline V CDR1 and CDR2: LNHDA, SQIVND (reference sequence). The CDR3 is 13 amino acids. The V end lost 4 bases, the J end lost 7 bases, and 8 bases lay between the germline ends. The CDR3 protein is CASSTGPNSPLHF. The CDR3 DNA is TGTGCCAGTAGTACGGGACCAAATTCACCCCTCCACTTT.

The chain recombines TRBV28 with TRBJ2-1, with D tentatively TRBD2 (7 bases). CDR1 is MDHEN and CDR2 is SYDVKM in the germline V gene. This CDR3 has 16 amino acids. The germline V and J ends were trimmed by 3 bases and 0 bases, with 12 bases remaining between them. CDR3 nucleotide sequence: TGTGCCAGCAGTTTCTCCCGGGGGGCCTCCTACAATGAGCAGTTCTTC. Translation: CASSFSRGASYNEQFF. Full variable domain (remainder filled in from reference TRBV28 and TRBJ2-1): DVKVTQSSRYLVKRTGEKVFLECVQDMDHENMFWYRQDPGLGLRLIYFSYDVKMKEKGDIPEGYSVSREKKERFSLILESASTNQTSMYLCASSFSRGASYNEQFFGPGTRLTVL.

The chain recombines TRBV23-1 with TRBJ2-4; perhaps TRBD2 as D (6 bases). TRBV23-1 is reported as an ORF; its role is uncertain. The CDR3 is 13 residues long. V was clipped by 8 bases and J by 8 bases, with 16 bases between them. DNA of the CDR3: TGCGCCAGCGTCAAAGCGGGCTGGGACATTCAGTACTTC. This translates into CASVKAGWDIQYF.

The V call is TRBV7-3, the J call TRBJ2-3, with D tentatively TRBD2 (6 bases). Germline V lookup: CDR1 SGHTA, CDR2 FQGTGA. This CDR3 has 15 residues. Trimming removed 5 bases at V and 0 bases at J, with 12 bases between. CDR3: CASSQTGLSTDTQYF. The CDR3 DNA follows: TGTGCCAGCAGCCAAACGGGACTCAGCACAGATACGCAGTATTTT.

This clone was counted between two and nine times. The CDR3 spells CASRVRGANVLTF. In DNA, the CDR3 is TGTGCCAGCAGGGTACGAGGGGCCAACGTCCTGACTTTC. The chain joins TRBV6-5 to TRBJ2-6; D gene ambiguous. V lost 6 bases, J lost 4 bases, and 7 bases lay in between. The CDR3 runs to 13 residues. Germline CDR1 MNHEY, CDR2 SVGAGI.

The CDR3 loop reads CASSLELPNTDTQYF. As DNA, the CDR3 is TGCGCCAGCAGCTTGGAACTACCGAACACAGATACGCAGTATTTT. The chain uses TRBV5-1 and TRBJ2-3; D remains ambiguous. Germline V gene lookup returns CDR1 SGHRS and CDR2 YFSETQ. This CDR3 is 15 amino acids long. Trimming removed 0 bases from V and 2 bases from J, with 10 bases in between.

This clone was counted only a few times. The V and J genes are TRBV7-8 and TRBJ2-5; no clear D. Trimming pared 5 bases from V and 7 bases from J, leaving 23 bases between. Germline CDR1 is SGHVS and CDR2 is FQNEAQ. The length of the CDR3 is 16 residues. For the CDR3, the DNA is TGTGCCAGCAGCCCCCTCGTGTTGCGGAGAATGGGGACCCAGTACTTC. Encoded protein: CASSPLVLRRMGTQYF.